Presented here are 10 T cell receptor beta chains from one specimen sequenced in a study of OX40 agonist ivuxolimab in advanced cancers. TCRdb keeps only in-frame clones here, not all; method: immunoSEQ multiplex PCR. The data show about 80,000 clones, more than 80% seen once. The material sequenced was CD4+ or CD8+ T cells sorted from blood, taken in a trial of the OX40 agonist ivuxolimab. Receptors were obtained from an adult with an advanced solid tumor such as melanoma, head and neck, liver or kidney cancer.

The chain has TRBV10-1 and TRBJ1-1; the match to TRBD1 covers 8 bases. Germline V gives CDR1 WNHNN, CDR2 SYGVQD (reference sequence). J was trimmed by 2 bases and V by 4 bases; bases with no gene match: 6. The CDR3 loop spans 15 amino acids. For the CDR3, the DNA is TGCGCCAGCAGTGCAGGACAGGGATTTAACACTGAAGCTTTCTTT. It codes for CASSAGQGFNTEAFF.

This CDR3 reads CASSLELAGRNEQFF. Written as DNA, the CDR3 is TGTGCCAGCAGCTTGGAACTAGCGGGGAGGAATGAGCAGTTCTTC. The chain carries TRBV7-3 and TRBJ2-1, with 10 bases fitting TRBD2. V was clipped by 3 bases and J by 7 bases; unmatched bases: 6. The germline CDR1 and CDR2 sequences are SGHTA and FQGTGA. The CDR3 covers 15 residues.

In this sample, this clone turned up once. The same CDR3 can be traced to other DNA sequences in this sample. The chain couples TRBV18 to TRBJ2-6; D is uncertain. The germline CDR1 and CDR2 sequences are KGHSH and LQKENI. CDR3 length: 13 residues. The V end lost 4 bases, the J end lost 1 base, and 2 bases lay between the germline ends. CDR3 protein: CASSLSGANVLTF. In DNA, the CDR3 is TGTGCCAGCTCACTTTCTGGGGCCAACGTCCTGACTTTC. Based on the CDR3 plus reference TRBV18 and TRBJ2-6, the full variable domain is NAGVMQNPRHLVRRRGQEARLRCSPMKGHSHVYWYRQLPEEGLKFMVYLQKENIIDESGMPKERFSAEFPKEGPSILRIQQVVRGDSAAYFCASSLSGANVLTFGAGSRLTVL.

This chain joins TRBV30 and TRBJ1-4; D call uncertain. Germline V lookup: CDR1 GTSNPN, CDR2 SVGIG (reference sequence). Trimming took off 2 bases at V and 1 base at J, with 11 bases between the two ends. The CDR3 has 15 residues. In DNA, the CDR3 is TGTGCCTGGAGTCAGGCGATGGGAACTAATGAAAAACTGTTTTTT. It translates to CAWSQAMGTNEKLFF.

In this sample, this clone turned up once. The rearrangement links TRBV28 to TRBJ2-5; possibly TRBD1 for D (6 bases). V shed 3 bases and J shed 1 base, with 9 bases lying between them. Germline V lookup: CDR1 MDHEN, CDR2 SYDVKM. This CDR3 comprises 14 residues. CDR3 protein: CASSFVGGQETQYF. In DNA form, the CDR3 reads TGTGCCAGCAGTTTTGTAGGGGGCCAAGAGACCCAGTACTTC.

The J gene is TRBJ2-1, the V gene TRBV30; a possible D gene is TRBD1 (5 bases). V shed 4 bases and J shed 8 bases, with 12 bases lying between them. From germline, CDR1 is GTSNPN and CDR2 SVGIG (reference sequence). This CDR3 spans 12 amino acids. The CDR3 spells CAWNAGRYEQFF. DNA of the CDR3: TGTGCCTGGAACGCAGGGCGTTATGAGCAGTTCTTC.

In its sample, this clone was seen once. V gene TRBV11-3 combines with J gene TRBJ1-2, with D possibly being TRBD1 (6 bases). CDR1 SGHNT and CDR2 YENEEA come from the germline V gene. The V end was cut by 4 bases, the J end by 6 bases, with 24 bases between. The CDR3 runs to 17 residues. CDR3 bases: TGTGCCAGCAGCTCGGAAGGACAGTTCCACAACCAGAATGGCTACACCTTC. Protein: CASSSEGQFHNQNGYTF.

The table lists this clone with a count of one. The rearrangement links TRBV7-2 to TRBJ2-1, with 10 bases fitting TRBD2. Germline CDR1 SGHTA, CDR2 FQGNSA. The CDR3 spans 15 residues. Losses at the gene ends were 4 bases for V and 9 bases for J; bases not matched to a gene: 9. The CDR3 protein is CASSSTSSGSSEQFF. The CDR3 coding sequence is TGTGCCAGCAGCTCTACCTCTAGCGGGAGTAGTGAGCAGTTCTTC. Supplemented by reference TRBV7-2 and TRBJ2-1, the full variable domain reads GAGVSQSPSNKVTEKGKDVELRCDPISGHTALYWYRQSLGQGLEFLIYFQGNSAPDKSGLPSDRFSAERTGGSVSTLTIQRTQQEDSAVYLCASSSTSSGSSEQFFGPGTRLTVL.

CDR3 loop: CASSGGQIRNYGYTF. CDR3 in DNA: TGTGCCAGCAGCGGGGGACAGATTCGTAACTATGGCTACACCTTC. This chain links TRBV7-9 with TRBJ1-2; 7 bases fit TRBD1. The trim removed 5 bases at V and 1 base at J, leaving 7 bases unmatched. This CDR3 contains 15 residues. CDR1 SEHNR and CDR2 FQNEAQ come from the germline V gene (reference sequence).

V gene TRBV7-9 combines with J gene TRBJ2-3, with 7 nucleotides matching TRBD1. With V trimmed by 3 bases and J by 6 bases, 9 bases remained unmatched. CDR1 is SEHNR, CDR2 FQNEAQ, per germline (reference sequence). The CDR3 runs 15 residues. The CDR3 DNA reads TGTGCCAGCAGCTTTGGACAGGCTACGGGGGATACGCAGTATTTT. Residues: CASSFGQATGDTQYF. The entire variable domain, with the rest obtained from reference TRBV7-9 and TRBJ2-3, is as follows: DTGVSQNPRHKITKRGQNVTFRCDPISEHNRLYWYRQTLGQGPEFLTYFQNEAQLEKSRLLSDRFSAERPKGSFSTLEIQRTEQGDSAMYLCASSFGQATGDTQYFGPGTRLTVL.